The clone carrying this TCR beta chain was recorded many times. What it binds is not known. The CDR3 contains 13 residues. Trimming took 0 bases from V and 7 from J, leaving 7 bases between them. In germline, CDR1 is MNHEY, CDR2 SVGAGI. TCRdb's table, derived via immunoSEQ multiplex PCR, lists solely in-frame clones and lacks some. The sample yields 12,000 or so clones, without any singletons. Busulfan-fludarabine conditioning, marrow transplant, and cyclophosphamide on days +3 and +4 were administered. The record originates from a study of T cells after posttransplantation cyclophosphamide. Overall study results and limits: Tissue-infiltrating T cells from skin or gut overlapped little with blood T cells. Recipient CMV seropositivity and CMV reactivation strongly tracked TRB clonality. Donor CD8+ memory clones often dominated recipient blood repertoires at later times.

The starting material was PBMCs, obtained after allogeneic stem cell transplant with posttransplant cyclophosphamide. The sequence was collected from a female patient aged 40-50 years who received an allogeneic stem cell transplant from a related donor, was CMV-positive, and had acute GVHD only. Some of the T cells may derive from the graft donor. The J gene is TRBJ2-1, the V gene TRBV6-5; D is possibly TRBD2 (6 bases). The CDR3 region has the DNA TGTGCCAGCAGTTACTCGACTAGTAATGAGCAGTTCTTC. This translates into CASSYSTSNEQFF.